This entry concerns a single TCR beta chain. In the authors' methods: Estimated nucleated cell counts came from reference gene primer amplification. Some clones are missing from TCRdb's copy, which holds only in-frame ones; the method was immunoSEQ multiplex PCR. Clone size and the V and J calls come from that table; the DNA yielded D and trimming. The data show over 200,000 clones, with about nine tenths seen just once and around 6.5% held by the top ten. The sample originates from a study of blood T cell repertoires in COVID-19. Study at large: Samples came from the United States, Italy and Spain, spanning acute and convalescent COVID-19.

The sample comprised peripheral blood. This TCR was recovered from a man aged 55-75 years who had recovered from COVID-19.

The CDR3 bases are TGTGCCAGCAGCAGACTAGCGCTTGGGACCGGGGAGCTGTTTTTT. This encodes CASSRLALGTGELFF. The gene calls are TRBV11-2 and TRBJ2-2, with 8 bases identical to TRBD2. Germline V lookup: CDR1 SGHAT, CDR2 FQNNGV. Trimming at V came to 5 bases and at J to 5 bases, leaving 7 bases not matched to a gene. The CDR3 contains 15 residues.